Ten or more counts support the clone carrying this T cell receptor beta chain. The CDR3 sequence is 12 residues long. Germline CDR1 reads LNHNV; CDR2 reads YYDKDF (reference sequence). Trimming stripped 5 bases from V and 1 base from J, with 5 bases between. Amplification of TCR beta CDR3 regions was performed using RNA transcripts as template. Carried out on the TCR CDR3, a first-round RT-PCR used the HTBI primer set. In TCRdb, the multiplex PCR reads were re-called with MiXCR into one record per CDR3 protein. Found here are hundreds of thousands of distinct CDR3 sequences, approximately 15% of them singletons; the top ten hold 20% to 25%. This entry belongs to a study of T cells in Graves' hyperthyroidism and ophthalmopathy. Those with hyperthyroidism were 18 to 65 years old, newly diagnosed, and ill for under 2 months.

This sequence originates from a woman in her twenties or thirties with Graves' hyperthyroidism. The gene calls are TRBV15 and TRBJ1-1; D unresolved. Sequenced input: blood. The CDR3 loop reads CATSFPNTEAFF. The CDR3 bases are TGTGCCACCAGCTTCCCGAACACTGAAGCTTTCTTT. Filled out from reference TRBV15 and TRBJ1-1, the complete variable domain reads DAMVIQNPRYQVTQFGKPVTLSCSQTLNHNVMYWYQQKSSQAPKLLFHYYDKDFNNEADTPDNFQSRRPNTSFCFLDIRSPGLGDTAMYLCATSFPNTEAFFGQGTRLTVV.